The T cell receptor beta chain described here comes from a study of vaccination and CD4 T cells after COVID-19. Study at large: Across the group, participants received two doses of either BNT162b2 or mRNA-1273 vaccine. Stimuli were overlapping spike peptide pools of SARS-CoV-2 and three common cold coronaviruses (HCoV-NL63, HCoV-OC43, HCoV-229E).

This sample's treatment: approximately nine-day PBMC culture with coronavirus spike peptide pools or control peptides (ViraFEST assay). Cultured CD4+ T-cell DNA underwent Oncomine TCR Beta short-read sequencing. Genomic DNA was extracted from cultured CD4+ T cells. TCRdb recomputed calls from the PCR reads with MiXCR, one row per CDR3 protein. The sample includes fewer than 15,000 distinct CDR3 sequences, less than 45% of them seen just once. This clonotype turned up a few times. Antigen specificity is unknown. V was trimmed by 5 bases and J by 2 bases, leaving 10 bases between them. The CDR3 totals 13 residues. Germline values: CDR1 MNHEY, CDR2 SMNVEV (reference sequence).

What was sequenced was CD4+ T cells from blood, cultured in vitro. The chain couples TRBV27 to TRBJ2-7; weak D call: TRBD2 (5 bases). The clonotype was recovered from a human donor who had recovered from COVID-19. In nucleotides, the CDR3 is TGTGCCAGCAGTCCCGGGATGACCTACGAGCAGTACTTC. Residues: CASSPGMTYEQYF.